Presented here are 15 T cell receptor beta chains from one specimen sequenced in a study of PD-1 blockade in classical Hodgkin lymphoma. The data were produced by immunoSEQ multiplex PCR, yet TCRdb's version contains in-frame clones alone and is incomplete. The data show 64,000 or so clones, 90% to 95% seen once. Noted time point: cycle 4 day 1 (C4D1), after 5 to 7 weeks of nivolumab. Exposure to brentuximab vedotin varied, and each patient had relapsed following autologous stem cell transplantation. Sample: peripheral blood mononuclear cells (PBMCs), taken before the fourth cycle of nivolumab. These receptors all stem from a human donor with classical Hodgkin lymphoma.

This sequence joins TRBV9 and TRBJ2-1; the D gene is possibly TRBD1 (6 bases). Deletions cut 2 bases from V and 3 bases from J, with 12 bases between. The CDR3 is made up of 15 amino acids. Germline V gene lookup returns CDR1 SGDLS and CDR2 YYNGEE. DNA of the CDR3: TGTGCCAGCAGCGTCCTTGGGGGCGACTACAATGAGCAGTTCTTC. It translates to CASSVLGGDYNEQFF.

This chain links TRBV5-1 with TRBJ2-5; no definite D call. Germline CDR1 and CDR2: SGHRS and YFSETQ. Between the trimmed V and J ends, which lost 3 bases and 2 bases, there was a span of 2 bases. The CDR3 has 11 amino acids. CDR3 sequence: CASSSQETQYF. CDR3 sequence (DNA): TGCGCCAGCAGCTCACAAGAGACCCAGTACTTC.

The rearrangement uses TRBV11-2 and TRBJ1-2; 8 nucleotides match TRBD1. V lost 5 bases, J lost 3 bases, and 11 bases stayed unmatched. Germline loops: CDR1 SGHAT, CDR2 FQNNGV. The CDR3 runs 16 residues. CDR3 region: CASSNPRDRNYYGYTF. The CDR3 nucleotides read TGTGCCAGCAGCAACCCCCGGGACAGGAATTACTATGGCTACACCTTC.

The V and J genes are TRBV7-9 and TRBJ2-2; 9 bases fit TRBD2. Germline loops: CDR1 SEHNR, CDR2 FQNEAQ (reference sequence). The trim removed 4 bases at V and 5 bases at J, leaving 8 bases unmatched. The CDR3 loop spans 16 amino acids. For the CDR3, the DNA is TGTGCCAGCAGCTCCCTGGGGACTAGCCTAACCGGGGAGCTGTTTTTT. Residues: CASSSLGTSLTGELFF. The full variable domain, in which reference TRBV7-9 and TRBJ2-2 provide the parts outside the CDR3, is DTGVSQNPRHKITKRGQNVTFRCDPISEHNRLYWYRQTLGQGPEFLTYFQNEAQLEKSRLLSDRFSAERPKGSFSTLEIQRTEQGDSAMYLCASSSLGTSLTGELFFGEGSRLTVL.

The rearrangement uses TRBV9 and TRBJ1-1; a possible D gene is TRBD1 (5 bases). Trimming removed 0 bases at V and 2 bases at J, with 8 bases between. The CDR3 length is 14 residues. CDR1 SGDLS and CDR2 YYNGEE come from the germline V gene. The CDR3 sequence: CASSVDGGNTEAFF. The CDR3 nucleotides read TGTGCCAGCAGCGTAGACGGGGGAAACACTGAAGCTTTCTTT.

The V gene is TRBV6-5, the J gene TRBJ2-7; 9 nucleotides line up with TRBD2. There are 15 residues in the CDR3. The germline gives CDR1 MNHEY, CDR2 SVGAGI. V was pared by 6 bases and J by 3 bases, with 9 bases of the junction left unmatched. CDR3 sequence reads: CASSHPSAGGYEQYF. The CDR3 region has the DNA TGTGCCAGCAGCCACCCCTCAGCGGGGGGCTACGAGCAGTACTTC.

The V and J genes are TRBV4-1 and TRBJ2-3; TRBD2 matches at 8 bases. The germline V gene has CDR1 MGHRA and CDR2 YSYEKL. CDR3 size: 13 residues. V shed 3 bases and J 6 bases; nucleotides not matched to a gene: 2. CDR3 in DNA: TGCGCCAGCAGCCAGGTAGCGGGGGATACGCAGTATTTT. As protein: CASSQVAGDTQYF.

The genes are TRBV4-2 and TRBJ1-4; 7 bases map to TRBD1. There are 16 residues in the CDR3. Per the germline V gene, CDR1 is LGHNA and CDR2 is YNFKEQ. Unmatched junction bases numbered 5, after V lost 1 base and J lost 3 bases. CDR3 protein: CASSQVSGTANEKLFF. The CDR3 DNA follows: TGTGCCAGCAGCCAAGTATCCGGGACAGCTAATGAAAAACTGTTTTTT.

The chain is built from TRBV10-1 and TRBJ2-7; no definite D call. Germline V CDR1 and CDR2: WNHNN, SYGVQD (reference sequence). V was cut by 4 bases and J by 0 bases, with 7 bases left in between. CDR3 size: 13 residues. The chain's CDR3 is CASSGDTSYEQYF. The CDR3, as DNA: TGCGCCAGCAGTGGTGACACCTCCTACGAGCAGTACTTC.

This clone was observed once. The junction departs from the called germline gene at one end, perhaps through a read error. V and J are TRBV5-1 and TRBJ2-1, with 9 nucleotides matching TRBD2. The CDR3 has 14 amino acids. Germline lookup yields CDR1 SGHRS and CDR2 YFSETQ. CDR3 DNA: TGCGCCGGCAGCTTAGCGGGGGCCTACAATGAGCAGTTCTTC. This translates into CAGSLAGAYNEQFF.

The genes are TRBV27 and TRBJ2-1, with no clear D. CDR1 is MNHEY and CDR2 is SMNVEV in the germline V gene (reference sequence). There are 12 residues in the CDR3. Trimming left V 3 bases short and J 7 bases short, with 7 bases between. The CDR3 spells CASSFARNEQFF. The CDR3 DNA reads TGTGCCAGCAGTTTTGCGAGGAATGAGCAGTTCTTC.

The chain uses TRBV11-1 and TRBJ1-2; 7 nucleotides align to TRBD1. With V trimmed by 4 bases and J by 8 bases, 7 bases remained unmatched. Germline V gene data show CDR1 as SGHAT and CDR2 as FQDESV (reference sequence). This CDR3 has 13 amino acids. The CDR3 DNA reads as TGTGCCAGCAGCTCGCGACAGGGACAAGGCTACACCTTC. The encoded protein is CASSSRQGQGYTF.

This chain links TRBV4-1 with TRBJ2-3; 9 bases fit TRBD2. CDR1 is MGHRA, CDR2 YSYEKL, per germline. V dropped 1 base and J dropped 2; count of bases not matched to a gene: 4. The CDR3 spans 16 residues. CDR3 loop: CASSQGSGRSTDTQYF. CDR3 DNA sequence: TGCGCCAGCAGCCAAGGTAGCGGGAGATCCACAGATACGCAGTATTTT.

This rearrangement joins TRBV2 to TRBJ2-3; D is unresolved. The CDR3 is 11 amino acids. Trimming left V 8 bases short and J 7 bases short, with 10 bases between. Germline CDR1 SNHLY, CDR2 FYNNEI. The CDR3 DNA follows: TGTGCCAGCGGGGTGTCTAATACGCAGTATTTT. Translating it yields CASGVSNTQYF.

The V gene is TRBV9, the J gene TRBJ1-1; 7 bases match TRBD1. The CDR3 covers 14 residues. Losses at the gene ends were 4 bases for V and 0 bases for J; bases not matched to a gene: 3. Germline V gives CDR1 SGDLS, CDR2 YYNGEE. This chain's CDR3 is CASSLGQMNTEAFF. The CDR3 DNA reads TGTGCCAGCAGCTTGGGACAGATGAACACTGAAGCTTTCTTT.